This TCR beta chain originates from a study of cytomegalovirus exposure and HLA in healthy donors. Background on the study: Earlier, about 179 million T cells were analyzed, and some 120 million unique TCR beta sequences were found among them. A data release that came early held around 85 million unique TCRs from HLA-typed donors. Regarding the study as a whole: What a later analysis reportedly showed was that an Asian-associated ancestry cluster had fewer N-insertions than the roughly 670-donor mean. Researchers catalogued over 150 TCR beta chains as cytomegalovirus-associated.

Germline CDR1 and CDR2: SQVTM and ANQGSEA. The V end lost 2 bases, the J end lost 6 bases, and 13 bases lay between the germline ends. The CDR3 sequence is 14 residues long. Primers included in the PCR were 60 Vbeta and 13 Jbeta primers. The data were produced by immunoSEQ multiplex PCR, yet TCRdb's version contains in-frame clones alone and is incomplete. The sample comprises 200,000 to 250,000 clones, around four fifths of which are singletons, and roughly 2.6% rests with the top ten. This clone appeared once. Its specificity is unknown. This TCR was recovered from an older woman in good health and CMV-seropositive. Material: PBMCs. The chain recombines TRBV29-1 with TRBJ2-2; tentatively, D is TRBD2 (5 bases). In DNA form, the CDR3 reads TGCAGCGTTGAAACTCAACTAGGGTCCGGGGAGCTGTTTTTT. Translation: CSVETQLGSGELFF.